This section outlines one T cell receptor beta chain sequence together with its context. The CDR3 covers 15 residues. Losses at the gene ends were 5 bases for V and 4 bases for J; bases not matched to a gene: 7. Germline V gives CDR1 SGHAT, CDR2 FQNNGV. The sample belongs to a study of blood T cell repertoires in COVID-19. TCRdb keeps only in-frame clones here, not all; method: immunoSEQ multiplex PCR. The profile covers some 130,000 clones, with over 80% appearing a single time and about 9.5% taken by the ten largest. This TCR came from a man in his forties with active or convalescent COVID-19. The gene calls are TRBV11-2 and TRBJ2-5; 10 bases are a match to TRBD1. The material sequenced was peripheral blood. The CDR3 protein is CASSGRDRGGETQYF. As DNA, the CDR3 is TGTGCCAGCAGCGGCCGGGACAGGGGAGGAGAGACCCAGTACTTC.